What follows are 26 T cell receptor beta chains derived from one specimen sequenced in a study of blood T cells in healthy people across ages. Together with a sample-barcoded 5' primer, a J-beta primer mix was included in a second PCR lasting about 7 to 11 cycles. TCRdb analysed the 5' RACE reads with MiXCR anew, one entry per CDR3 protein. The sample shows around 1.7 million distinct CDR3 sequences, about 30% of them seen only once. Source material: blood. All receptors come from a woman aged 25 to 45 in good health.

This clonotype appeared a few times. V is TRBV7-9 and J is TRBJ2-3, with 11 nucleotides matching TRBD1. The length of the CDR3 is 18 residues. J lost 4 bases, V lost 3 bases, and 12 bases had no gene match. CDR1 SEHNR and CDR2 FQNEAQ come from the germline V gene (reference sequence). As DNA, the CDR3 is TGTGCCAGCAGCTTTAAGAATAACCGGGACAGGGGGGCAGATACGCAGTATTTT. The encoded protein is CASSFKNNRDRGADTQYF.

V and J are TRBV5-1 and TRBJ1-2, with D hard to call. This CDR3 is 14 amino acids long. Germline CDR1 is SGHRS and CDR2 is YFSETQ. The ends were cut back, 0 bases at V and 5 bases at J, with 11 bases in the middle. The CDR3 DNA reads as TGCGCCAGCAGCTTGGCCCCACTAACGTATGGCTACACCTTC. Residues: CASSLAPLTYGYTF.

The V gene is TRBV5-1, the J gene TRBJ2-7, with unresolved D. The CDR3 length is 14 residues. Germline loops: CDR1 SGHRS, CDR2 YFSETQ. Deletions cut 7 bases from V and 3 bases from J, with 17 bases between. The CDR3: CASAPDPAGYEQYF. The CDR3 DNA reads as TGCGCCAGCGCCCCCGACCCGGCTGGCTACGAGCAGTACTTC. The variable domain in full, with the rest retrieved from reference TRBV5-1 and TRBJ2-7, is KAGVTQTPRYLIKTRGQQVTLSCSPISGHRSVSWYQQTPGQGLQFLFEYFSETQRNKGNFPGRFSGRQFSNSRSEMNVSTLELGDSALYLCASAPDPAGYEQYFGPGTRLTVT.

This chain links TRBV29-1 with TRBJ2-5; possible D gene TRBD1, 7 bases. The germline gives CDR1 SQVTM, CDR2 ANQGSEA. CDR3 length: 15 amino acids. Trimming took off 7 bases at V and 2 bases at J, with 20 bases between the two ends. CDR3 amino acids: CSALGGRGVQETQYF. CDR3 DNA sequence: TGCAGCGCTTTAGGTGGCAGGGGGGTTCAAGAGACCCAGTACTTC. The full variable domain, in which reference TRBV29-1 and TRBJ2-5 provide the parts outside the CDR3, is SAVISQKPSRDICQRGTSLTIQCQVDSQVTMMFWYRQQPGQSLTLIATANQGSEATYESGFVIDKFPISRPNLTFSTLTVSNMSPEDSSIYLCSALGGRGVQETQYFGPGTRLLVL.

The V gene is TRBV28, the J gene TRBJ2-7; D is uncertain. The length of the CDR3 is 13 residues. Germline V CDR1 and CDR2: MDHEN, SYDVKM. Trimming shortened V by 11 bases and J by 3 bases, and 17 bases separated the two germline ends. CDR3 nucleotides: TGTGCCTGCAAAGGTTATCTTGTCTACGAGCAGTACTTC. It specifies CACKGYLVYEQYF.

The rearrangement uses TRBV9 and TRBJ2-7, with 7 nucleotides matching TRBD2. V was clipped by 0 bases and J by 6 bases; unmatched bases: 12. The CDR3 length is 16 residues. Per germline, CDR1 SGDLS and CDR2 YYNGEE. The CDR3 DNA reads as TGTGCCAGCAGCGTAGAGAATCCGGGGGGTCCTCCCGAGCAGTACTTC. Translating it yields CASSVENPGGPPEQYF.

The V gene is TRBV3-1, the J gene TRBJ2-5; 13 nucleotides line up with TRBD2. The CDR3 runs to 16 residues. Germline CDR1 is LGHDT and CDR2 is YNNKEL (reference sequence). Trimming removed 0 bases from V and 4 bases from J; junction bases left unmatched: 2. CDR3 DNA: TGTGCCAGCAGCCAAGAGGGACTAGCGGGATTAGAGACCCAGTACTTC. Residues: CASSQEGLAGLETQYF.

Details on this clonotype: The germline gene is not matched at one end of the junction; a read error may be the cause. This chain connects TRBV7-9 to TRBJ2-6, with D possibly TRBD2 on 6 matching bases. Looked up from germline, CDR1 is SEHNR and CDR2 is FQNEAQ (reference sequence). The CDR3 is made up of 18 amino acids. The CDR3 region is CASSSRVGAGSGTNVLTF. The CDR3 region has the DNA TGTGCCAGCAGTTCCCGAGTGGGAGCGGGCTCTGGGACCAACGTCCTGACTTTC.

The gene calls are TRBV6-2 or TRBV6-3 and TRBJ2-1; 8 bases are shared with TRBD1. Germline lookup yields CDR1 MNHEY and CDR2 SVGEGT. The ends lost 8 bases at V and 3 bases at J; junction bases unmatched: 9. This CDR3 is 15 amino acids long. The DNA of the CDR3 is TGTGCCAGCCGCTGGGGCGGGACAGGCTACAATGAGCAGTTCTTC. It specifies CASRWGGTGYNEQFF.

This CDR3 reads CASLVPTGEKLFF. The CDR3 DNA is TGCGCCAGCTTGGTTCCTACTGGGGAAAAACTGTTTTTT. V and J are TRBV10-1 and TRBJ1-4; D is uncertain. V lost 8 bases to trimming and J lost 8 bases, with 15 bases between them. The germline V gene has CDR1 WNHNN and CDR2 SYGVQD (reference sequence). This CDR3 has 13 residues.

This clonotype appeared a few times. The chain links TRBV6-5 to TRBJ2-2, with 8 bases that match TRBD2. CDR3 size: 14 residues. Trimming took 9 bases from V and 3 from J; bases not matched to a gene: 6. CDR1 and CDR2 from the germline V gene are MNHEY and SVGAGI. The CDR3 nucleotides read TGTGCCAGTGGCCGGGAGGGGTACACCGGGGAGCTGTTTTTT. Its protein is CASGREGYTGELFF.

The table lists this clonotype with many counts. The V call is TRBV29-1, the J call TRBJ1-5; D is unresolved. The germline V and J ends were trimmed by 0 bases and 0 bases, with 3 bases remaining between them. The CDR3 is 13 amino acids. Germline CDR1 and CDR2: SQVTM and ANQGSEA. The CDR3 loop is CSVEEGSNQPQHF. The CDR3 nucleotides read TGCAGCGTTGAAGAAGGTAGCAATCAGCCCCAGCATTTT.

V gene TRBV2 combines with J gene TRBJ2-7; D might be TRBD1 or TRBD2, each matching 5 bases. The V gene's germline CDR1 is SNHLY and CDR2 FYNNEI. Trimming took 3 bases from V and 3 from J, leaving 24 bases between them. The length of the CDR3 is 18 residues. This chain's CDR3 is CASSEGLGSRDRGYEQYF. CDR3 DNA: TGTGCCAGCAGTGAGGGGCTGGGAAGTAGGGATCGGGGCTACGAGCAGTACTTC.

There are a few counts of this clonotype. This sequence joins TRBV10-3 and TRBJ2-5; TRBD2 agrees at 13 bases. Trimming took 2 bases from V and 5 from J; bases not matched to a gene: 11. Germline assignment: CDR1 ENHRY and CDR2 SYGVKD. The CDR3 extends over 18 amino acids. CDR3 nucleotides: TGTGCCATCAGTGAGGCGAAGGGCACTAGCGGGGGGGCTGAGACCCAGTACTTC. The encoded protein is CAISEAKGTSGGAETQYF.

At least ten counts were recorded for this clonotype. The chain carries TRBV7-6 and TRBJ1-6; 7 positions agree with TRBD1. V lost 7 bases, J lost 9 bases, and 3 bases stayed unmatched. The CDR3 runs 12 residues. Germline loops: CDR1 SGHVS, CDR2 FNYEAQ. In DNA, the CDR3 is TGTGCCAGCAAGGGGGCCGGTTCACCCCTCCACTTT. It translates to CASKGAGSPLHF. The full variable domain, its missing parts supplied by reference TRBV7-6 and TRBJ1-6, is GAGVSQSPRYKVTKRGQDVALRCDPISGHVSLYWYRQALGQGPEFLTYFNYEAQQDKSGLPNDRFSAERPEGSISTLTIQRTEQRDSAMYRCASKGAGSPLHFGNGTRLTVT.

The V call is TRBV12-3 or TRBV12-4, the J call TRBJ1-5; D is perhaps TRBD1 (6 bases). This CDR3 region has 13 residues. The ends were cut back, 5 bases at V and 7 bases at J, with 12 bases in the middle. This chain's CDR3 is CASSTGARQPQHF. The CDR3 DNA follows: TGTGCCAGCAGTACGGGGGCTCGGCAGCCCCAGCATTTT.

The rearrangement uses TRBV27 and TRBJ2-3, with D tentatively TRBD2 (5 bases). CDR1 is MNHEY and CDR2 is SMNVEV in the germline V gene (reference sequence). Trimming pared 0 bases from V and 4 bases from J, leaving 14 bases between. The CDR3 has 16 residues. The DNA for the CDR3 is TGTGCCAGCAGTTTATCTTGGACTCCCTCGGCAGATACGCAGTATTTT. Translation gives CASSLSWTPSADTQYF.

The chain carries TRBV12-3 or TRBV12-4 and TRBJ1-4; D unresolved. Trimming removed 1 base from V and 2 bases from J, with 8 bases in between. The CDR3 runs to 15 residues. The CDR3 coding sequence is TGTGCCAGCAGTTTAGAACGGAATACTAATGAAAAACTGTTTTTT. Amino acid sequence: CASSLERNTNEKLFF.

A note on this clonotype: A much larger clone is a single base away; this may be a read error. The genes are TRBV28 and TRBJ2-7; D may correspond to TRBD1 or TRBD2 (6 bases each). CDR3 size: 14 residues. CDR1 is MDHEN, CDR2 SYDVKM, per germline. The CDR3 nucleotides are TGTGCCGGCAGTTTTAGGGGGGCCTACTACGAGCAGTACTTC. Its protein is CAGSFRGAYYEQYF.

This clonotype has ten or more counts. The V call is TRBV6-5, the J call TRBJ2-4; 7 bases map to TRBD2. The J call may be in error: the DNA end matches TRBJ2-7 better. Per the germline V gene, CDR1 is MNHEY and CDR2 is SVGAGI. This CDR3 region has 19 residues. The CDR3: CASSYRAYFEGAGNDEQYF. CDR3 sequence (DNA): TGTGCCAGCAGTTACAGGGCTTACTTCGAGGGAGCGGGAAATGACGAGCAGTACTTC.

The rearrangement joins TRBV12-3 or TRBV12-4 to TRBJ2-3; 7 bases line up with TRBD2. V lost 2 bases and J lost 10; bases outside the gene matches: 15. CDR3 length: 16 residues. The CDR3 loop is CASSLSPSGSTGAQYF. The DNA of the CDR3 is TGTGCCAGCAGTTTATCCCCTAGCGGTAGCACAGGTGCGCAGTATTTT.

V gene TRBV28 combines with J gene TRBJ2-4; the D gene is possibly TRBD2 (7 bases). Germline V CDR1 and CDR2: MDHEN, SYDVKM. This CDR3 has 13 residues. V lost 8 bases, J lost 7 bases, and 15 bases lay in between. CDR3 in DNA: TGTGCCAGCTGGAGGGGGGGAGGGAACATTCAGTACTTC. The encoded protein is CASWRGGGNIQYF.

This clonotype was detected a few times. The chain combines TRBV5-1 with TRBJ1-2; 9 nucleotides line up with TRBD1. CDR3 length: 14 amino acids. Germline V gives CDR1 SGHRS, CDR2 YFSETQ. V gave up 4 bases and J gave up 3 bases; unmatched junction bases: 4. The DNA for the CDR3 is TGCGCCAGCAGCCACAGGGGGCCTGACTATGGCTACACCTTC. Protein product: CASSHRGPDYGYTF.

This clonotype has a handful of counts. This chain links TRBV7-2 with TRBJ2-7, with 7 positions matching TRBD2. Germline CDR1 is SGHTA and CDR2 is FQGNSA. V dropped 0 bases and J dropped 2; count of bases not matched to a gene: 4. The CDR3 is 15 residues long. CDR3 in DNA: TGTGCCAGCAGCTTAGCTGGGGAGGGCCCCTACGAGCAGTACTTC. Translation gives CASSLAGEGPYEQYF.

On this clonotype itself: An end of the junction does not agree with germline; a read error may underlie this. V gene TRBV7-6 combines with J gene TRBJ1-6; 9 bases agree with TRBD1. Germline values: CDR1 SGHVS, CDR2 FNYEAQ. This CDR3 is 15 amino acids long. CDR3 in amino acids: CASSGAQGAGSPPHF. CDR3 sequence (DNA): TGTGCCAGCAGCGGCGCACAGGGGGCTGGTTCACCCCCCCACTTT.

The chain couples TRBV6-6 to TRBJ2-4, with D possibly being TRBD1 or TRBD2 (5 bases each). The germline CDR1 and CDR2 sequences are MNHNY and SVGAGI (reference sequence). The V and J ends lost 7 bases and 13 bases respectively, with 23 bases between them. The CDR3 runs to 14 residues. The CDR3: CASTSVGAMNEQYF. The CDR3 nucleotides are TGTGCCAGCACCTCCGTCGGGGCGATGAATGAGCAGTACTTC.